This T cell receptor beta chain came from a study of CD8 T cells in ankylosing spondylitis. Study observations and caveats: Reportedly, disease-linked clones are significantly enriched in ankylosing spondylitis patients' matched synovial fluid. Seemingly distinctive of ankylosing spondylitis blood was a TCR beta motif formed by eight highly homologous variants.

TCRdb re-called the 5' RACE reads through MiXCR, storing one row per CDR3 protein. The table lists about 540,000 distinct CDR3 sequences, about an eighth of them singletons. From germline, CDR1 is KGHDR and CDR2 SFDVKD. This CDR3 has 16 residues. The V and J ends lost 6 bases and 7 bases, in that order; junction bases with no gene match: 14. This clonotype has a count of ten or more. What it binds is not known. This TCR came from a male donor with ankylosing spondylitis. The specimen sequenced was blood, either unsorted or a sorted T cell fraction (not recorded which). The V gene is TRBV24-1, the J gene TRBJ2-1, with 7 nucleotides matching TRBD1. DNA of the CDR3: TGTGCCACCAGTCTGAAGAGGGACAGCGCTAGGAATGAGCAGTTCTTC. Protein sequence: CATSLKRDSARNEQFF.